This T cell receptor (beta chain) was observed in a study of STAT5B mutations in CD4+ large granular lymphocyte leukemia. Study findings and constraints: Top patient clones used TRBV06 genes more often: 8/27 versus 2/35 in controls. Patient CD4-sorted repertoires looked more clonal than healthy CD4+ repertoires, even without putative leukemic clones.

Authors' methods: The detection floor for productive clonotype frequency was 2.59 x 10-5. Sequencing used immunoSEQ multiplex PCR; TCRdb keeps in-frame clones, though not all of them. The D gene and trimming were derived from the DNA, and the V and J assignments and clone size from that table. The sample has 23,000 or so clones; 55% to 75% are singletons. Control samples were healthy donors' buffy coats. Comments on this clone: Its antigen remains unknown.

V gave up 6 bases and J gave up 4 bases; unmatched junction bases: 4. CDR1 is WSHSY, CDR2 SAAADI, per germline. This CDR3 has 13 residues. V usage is TRBV10-2 and J usage is TRBJ2-7, with TRBD1 matching over 9 bases. This receptor was identified in a human donor in good health. The sequenced sample consisted of CD4+ T cells from blood buffy coats. CDR3 residues: CASRDRGAYEQYF. The CDR3 nucleotides read TGCGCCAGCAGAGACAGGGGGGCTTACGAGCAGTACTTC.